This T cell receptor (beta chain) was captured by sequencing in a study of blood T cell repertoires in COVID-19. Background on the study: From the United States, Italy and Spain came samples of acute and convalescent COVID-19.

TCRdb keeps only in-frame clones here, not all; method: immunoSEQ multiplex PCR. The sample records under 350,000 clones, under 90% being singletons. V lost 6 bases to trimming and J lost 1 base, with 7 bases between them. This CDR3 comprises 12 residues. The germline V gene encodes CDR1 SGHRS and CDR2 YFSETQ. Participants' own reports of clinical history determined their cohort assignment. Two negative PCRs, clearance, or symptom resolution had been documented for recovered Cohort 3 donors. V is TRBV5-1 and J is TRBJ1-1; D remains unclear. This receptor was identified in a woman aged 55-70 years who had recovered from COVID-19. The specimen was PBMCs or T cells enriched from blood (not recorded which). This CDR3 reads CASNEGNTEAFF. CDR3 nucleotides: TGCGCCAGCAATGAGGGGAACACTGAAGCTTTCTTT.